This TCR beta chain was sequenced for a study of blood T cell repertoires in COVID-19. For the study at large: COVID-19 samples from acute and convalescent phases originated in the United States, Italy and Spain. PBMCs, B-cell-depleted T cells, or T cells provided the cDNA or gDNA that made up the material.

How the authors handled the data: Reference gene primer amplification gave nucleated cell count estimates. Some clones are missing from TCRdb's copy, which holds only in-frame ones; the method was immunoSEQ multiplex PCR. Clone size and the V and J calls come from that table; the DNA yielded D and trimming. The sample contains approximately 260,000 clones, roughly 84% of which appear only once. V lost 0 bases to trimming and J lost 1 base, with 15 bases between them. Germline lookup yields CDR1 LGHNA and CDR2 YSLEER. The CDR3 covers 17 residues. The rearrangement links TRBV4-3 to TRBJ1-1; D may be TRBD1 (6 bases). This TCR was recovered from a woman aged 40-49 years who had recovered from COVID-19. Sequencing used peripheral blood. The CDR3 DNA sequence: TGCGCCAGCAGCCAAGATTGGTCAGGGGCACAGAACACTGAAGCTTTCTTT. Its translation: CASSQDWSGAQNTEAFF.